Given below is one TCR beta chain in context. Its antigen target is currently unknown. The sample holds no much larger clone one base away, and base qualities are not on file. The V and J ends are trimmed by 2 bases and 9 bases, leaving 11 bases between them. The CDR3 spans 13 residues, from the cysteine through the phenylalanine. The retained sequence is limited to the CDR3, 39 bases, with the frame set at the first base. From the germline V gene, CDR1 is SGHVS and CDR2 is FQNEAQ. To sequence the TCRbeta CDR3 region, genomic DNA was isolated from the sorted cells. The immunoSEQ Assay was used to sequence the TCRbeta CDR3 regions. TCRdb mirrors the immuneACCESS table, restricted to in-frame sequences. Some clones are absent from its copies; in checked studies, under half trace to an unresolved V gene, and the reason for the others is unknown. For this sample there are about 75,000 clones; approximately 86% appear just once. The top ten clones comprise about 8.6% of the sample.

The data originate from a study of OX40 agonist ivuxolimab in advanced cancers. About the investigation overall: Ivuxolimab, which targeted the costimulatory receptor OX40 (CD134), was an agonistic, fully human IgG2 monoclonal antibody. Partial responses occurred in three dose-escalation patients, of whom one had hepatocellular carcinoma and two had cutaneous melanoma. Peripheral TCRbeta sequencing was intended to test whether TCR sequence diversity was altered and clonal T-cell expansion was caused by ivuxolimab. Among the 52 dose-escalation patients, about 20 had hepatocellular carcinoma, roughly 15 melanoma, 9 renal cell carcinoma and 9 head and neck cancer. The paper describes the monotherapy dose-escalation part (N ≈ 52 patients) of the phase I trial of ivuxolimab. In the dose-escalation cohort, 82.7% of patients were male, and the mean age was around 60 years, with a range of about 23 to 90. Patients were allowed to have had prior anti-PD-1, anti-PD-L1 or anti-CTLA-4 therapy, and more than 30% of the dose-escalation patients had previously received checkpoint inhibitors. Intravenous ivuxolimab was administered to patients every 2 weeks at six dose levels: 0.01, 0.1, 0.3, 1.5, 3 and 10 mg/kg. Overall study outcomes, separate from this receptor: After ivuxolimab, more expanded clones were found on average in CD8+ T cells than in CD4+ T cells. Clonal expansion of both CD4+ and CD8+ blood T cells was observed from baseline to week 6 at doses 0.1 to 3.0 mg/kg. Partial responders in the 0.1-3.0 mg/kg groups had among the lowest normalized peripheral clonal expansion, especially among CD8+ T cells. Low levels of normalized T-cell clonal expansion were also shown by some nonresponding patients. Which antigens the clonally expanded peripheral T cells were specific for was not determined.

Patients with a history of autoimmune disease or receiving systemic immunosuppression were excluded from the trial. In every dose cohort, peripheral blood was drawn for TCR sequencing at baseline, cycle 4 day 1, and cycle 7 day 1. The samples were drawn from a first-in-human, open-label, multicenter phase I dose-escalation trial of ivuxolimab. Adults with locally advanced or metastatic head and neck squamous cell, hepatocellular, melanoma or renal cell carcinoma were enrolled in the trial. Before TCR sequencing, CD4+ and CD8+ T cells were separately sorted from peripheral blood. Sequenced here: CD4+ or CD8+ T cells sorted from blood, sampled in a trial of the OX40 agonist ivuxolimab. The sequence was collected from an adult with an advanced solid tumor such as melanoma, head and neck, liver or kidney cancer. The chain is assembled from TRBV7-8 and TRBJ2-1, with the D call tentatively TRBD1 or TRBD2, each fitting 6 bases. Read as DNA, the sequence is TGTGCCAGCAGCTTACTGGGGGGCGGTGAGCAGTTCTTC. Translated, this is CASSLLGGGEQFF.